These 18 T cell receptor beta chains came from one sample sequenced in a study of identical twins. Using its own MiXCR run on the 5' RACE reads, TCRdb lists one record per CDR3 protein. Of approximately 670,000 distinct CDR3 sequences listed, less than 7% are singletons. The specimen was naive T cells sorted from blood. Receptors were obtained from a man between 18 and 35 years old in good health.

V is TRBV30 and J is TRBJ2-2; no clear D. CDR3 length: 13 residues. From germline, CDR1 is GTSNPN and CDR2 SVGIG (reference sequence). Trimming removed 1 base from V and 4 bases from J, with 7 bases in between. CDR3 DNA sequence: TGTGCCTGGAGTGCGGCGACCACCGGGGAGCTGTTTTTT. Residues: CAWSAATTGELFF. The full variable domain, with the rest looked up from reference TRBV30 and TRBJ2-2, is SQTIHQWPATLVQPVGSPLSLECTVEGTSNPNLYWYRQAAGRGLQLLFYSVGIGQISSEVPQNLSASRPQDRQFILSSKKLLLSDSGFYLCAWSAATTGELFFGEGSRLTVL.

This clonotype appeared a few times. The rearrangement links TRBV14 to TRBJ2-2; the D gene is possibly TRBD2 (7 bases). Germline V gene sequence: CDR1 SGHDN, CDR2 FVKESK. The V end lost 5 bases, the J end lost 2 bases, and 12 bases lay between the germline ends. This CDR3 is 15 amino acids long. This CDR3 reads CASSGGAINTGELFF. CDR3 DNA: TGTGCCAGCAGCGGGGGGGCGATCAACACCGGGGAGCTGTTTTTT. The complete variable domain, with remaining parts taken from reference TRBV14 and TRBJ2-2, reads EAGVTQFPSHSVIEKGQTVTLRCDPISGHDNLYWYRRVMGKEIKFLLHFVKESKQDESGMPNNRFLAERTGGTYSTLKVQPAELEDSGVYFCASSGGAINTGELFFGEGSRLTVL.

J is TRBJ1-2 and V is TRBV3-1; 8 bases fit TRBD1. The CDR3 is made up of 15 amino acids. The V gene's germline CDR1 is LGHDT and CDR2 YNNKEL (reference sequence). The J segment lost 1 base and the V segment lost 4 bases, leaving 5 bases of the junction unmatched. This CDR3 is CASSPTGGINYGYTF. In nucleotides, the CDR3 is TGTGCCAGCAGCCCTACAGGGGGGATTAACTATGGCTACACCTTC.

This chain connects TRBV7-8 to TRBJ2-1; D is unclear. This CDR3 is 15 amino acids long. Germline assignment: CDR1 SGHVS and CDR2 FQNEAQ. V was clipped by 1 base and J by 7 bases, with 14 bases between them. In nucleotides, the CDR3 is TGTGCCAGCAGCTTAGGCGGTCCCATGGGTAATGAGCAGTTCTTC. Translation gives CASSLGGPMGNEQFF.

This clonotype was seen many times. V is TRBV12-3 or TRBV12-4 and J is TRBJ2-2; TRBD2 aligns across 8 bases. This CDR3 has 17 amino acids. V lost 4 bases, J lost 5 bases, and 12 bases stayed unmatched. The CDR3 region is CASSYRVVAGLTGELFF. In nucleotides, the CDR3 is TGTGCCAGCAGTTACAGGGTAGTAGCGGGATTGACCGGGGAGCTGTTTTTT.

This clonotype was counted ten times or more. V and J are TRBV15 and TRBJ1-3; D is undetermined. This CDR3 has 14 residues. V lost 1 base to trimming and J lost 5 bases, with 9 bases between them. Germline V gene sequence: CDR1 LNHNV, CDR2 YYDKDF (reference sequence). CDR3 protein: CATSRVIGRNTIYF. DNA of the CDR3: TGTGCCACCAGCAGAGTCATCGGTCGAAACACCATATATTTT.

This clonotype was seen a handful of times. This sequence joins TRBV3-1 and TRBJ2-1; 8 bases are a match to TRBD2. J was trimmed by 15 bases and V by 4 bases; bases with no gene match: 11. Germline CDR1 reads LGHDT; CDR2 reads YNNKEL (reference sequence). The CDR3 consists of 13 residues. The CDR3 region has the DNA TGTGCCAGCAGCCCTTCCGGGACTAGGGACGCGTTCTTC. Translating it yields CASSPSGTRDAFF.

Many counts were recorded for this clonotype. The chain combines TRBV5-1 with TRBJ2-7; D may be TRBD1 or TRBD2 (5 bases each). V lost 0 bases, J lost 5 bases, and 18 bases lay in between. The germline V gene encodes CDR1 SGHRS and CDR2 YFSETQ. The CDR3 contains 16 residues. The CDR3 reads CASSLGGTRGVHEQYF. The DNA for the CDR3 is TGCGCCAGCAGCTTGGGGGGTACTAGAGGGGTCCACGAGCAGTACTTC.

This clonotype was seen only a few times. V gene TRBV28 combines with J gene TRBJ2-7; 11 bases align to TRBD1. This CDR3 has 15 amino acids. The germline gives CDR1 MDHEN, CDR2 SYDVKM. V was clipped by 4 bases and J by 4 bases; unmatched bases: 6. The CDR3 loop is CASSSRTGGEYEQYF. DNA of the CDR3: TGTGCCAGCAGTTCCCGGACAGGGGGCGAATACGAGCAGTACTTC.

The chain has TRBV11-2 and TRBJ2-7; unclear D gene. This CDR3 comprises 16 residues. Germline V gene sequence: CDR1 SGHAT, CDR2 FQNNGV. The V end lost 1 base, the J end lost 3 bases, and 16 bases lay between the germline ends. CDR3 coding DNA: TGTGCCAGCAGCTTAGGAGGCCATAACCCTGTCTACGAGCAGTACGTC. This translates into CASSLGGHNPVYEQYV.

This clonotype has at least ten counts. Here the CDR3 DNA reads TGTGCCAGCAGTCGATATATGGCCGGGGGGACTAGCACAGATACGCAGTATTTT. Amino acid sequence: CASSRYMAGGTSTDTQYF. The chain carries TRBV6-1 and TRBJ2-3, with 7 bases aligning to TRBD2. The CDR3 covers 18 residues. Germline loops: CDR1 MNHNS, CDR2 SASEGT. J gave up 0 bases and V 5 bases, and 14 bases lay outside the gene matches.

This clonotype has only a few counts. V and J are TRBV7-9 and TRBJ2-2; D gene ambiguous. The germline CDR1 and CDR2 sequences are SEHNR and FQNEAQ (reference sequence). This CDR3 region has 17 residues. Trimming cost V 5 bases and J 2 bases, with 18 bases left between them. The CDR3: CASSPRNPGTNTGELFF. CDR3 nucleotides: TGTGCCAGCAGCCCTCGGAATCCGGGCACAAACACCGGGGAGCTGTTTTTT.

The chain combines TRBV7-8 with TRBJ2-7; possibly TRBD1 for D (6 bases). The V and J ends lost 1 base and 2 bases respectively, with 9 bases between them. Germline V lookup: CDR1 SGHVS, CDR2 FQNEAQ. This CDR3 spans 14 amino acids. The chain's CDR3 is CASSLGRDTYEQYV. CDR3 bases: TGTGCCAGCAGCTTAGGCCGGGACACCTACGAGCAGTACGTC.

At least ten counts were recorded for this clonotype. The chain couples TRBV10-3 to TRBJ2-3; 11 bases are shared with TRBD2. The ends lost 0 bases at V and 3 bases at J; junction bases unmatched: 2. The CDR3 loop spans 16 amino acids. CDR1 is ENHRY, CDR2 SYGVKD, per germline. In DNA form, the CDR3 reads TGTGCCATCAGTGAGTCTAGCGGGAGGGCGACAGATACGCAGTATTTT. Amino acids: CAISESSGRATDTQYF.

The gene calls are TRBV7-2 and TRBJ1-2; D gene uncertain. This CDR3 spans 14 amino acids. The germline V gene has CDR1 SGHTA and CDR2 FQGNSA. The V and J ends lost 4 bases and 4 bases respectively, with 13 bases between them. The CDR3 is CASSSRAVGYGYTF. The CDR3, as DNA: TGTGCCAGCAGCTCACGGGCCGTCGGCTATGGCTACACCTTC.

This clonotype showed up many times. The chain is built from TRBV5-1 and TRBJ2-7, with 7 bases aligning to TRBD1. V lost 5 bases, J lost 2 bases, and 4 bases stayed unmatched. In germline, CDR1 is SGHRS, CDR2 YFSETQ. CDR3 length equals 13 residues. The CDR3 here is CASRPGQTYEQYF. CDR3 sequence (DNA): TGCGCCAGCAGGCCGGGACAGACCTACGAGCAGTACTTC.

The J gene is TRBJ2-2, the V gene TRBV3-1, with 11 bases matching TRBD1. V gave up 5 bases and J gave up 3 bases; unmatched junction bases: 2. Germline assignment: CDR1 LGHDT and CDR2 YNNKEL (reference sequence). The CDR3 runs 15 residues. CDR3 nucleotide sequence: TGTGCCAGCAGCGGGACAGGGGGGCACACCGGGGAGCTGTTTTTT. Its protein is CASSGTGGHTGELFF. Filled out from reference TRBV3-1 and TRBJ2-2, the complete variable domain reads DTAVSQTPKYLVTQMGNDKSIKCEQNLGHDTMYWYKQDSKKFLKIMFSYNNKELIINETVPNRFSPKSPDKAHLNLHINSLELGDSAVYFCASSGTGGHTGELFFGEGSRLTVL.

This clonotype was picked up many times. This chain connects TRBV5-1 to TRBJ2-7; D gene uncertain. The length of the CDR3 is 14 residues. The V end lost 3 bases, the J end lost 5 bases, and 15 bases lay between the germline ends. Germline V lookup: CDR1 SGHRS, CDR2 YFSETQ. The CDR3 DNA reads TGCGCCAGCAGCTCCGTACGGGCAGCCCACGAGCAGTACTTC. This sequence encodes CASSSVRAAHEQYF. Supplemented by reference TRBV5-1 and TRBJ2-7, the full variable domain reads KAGVTQTPRYLIKTRGQQVTLSCSPISGHRSVSWYQQTPGQGLQFLFEYFSETQRNKGNFPGRFSGRQFSNSRSEMNVSTLELGDSALYLCASSSVRAAHEQYFGPGTRLTVT.